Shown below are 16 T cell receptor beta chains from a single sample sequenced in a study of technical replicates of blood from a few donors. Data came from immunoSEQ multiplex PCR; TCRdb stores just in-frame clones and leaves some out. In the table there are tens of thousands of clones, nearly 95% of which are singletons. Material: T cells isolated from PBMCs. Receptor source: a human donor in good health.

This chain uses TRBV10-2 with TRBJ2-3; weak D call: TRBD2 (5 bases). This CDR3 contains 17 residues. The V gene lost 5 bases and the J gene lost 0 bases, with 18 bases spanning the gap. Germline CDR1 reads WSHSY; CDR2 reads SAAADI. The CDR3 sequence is CASSYPVEGPSTDTQYF. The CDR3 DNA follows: TGCGCCAGCAGTTACCCAGTCGAGGGTCCTAGCACAGATACGCAGTATTTT.

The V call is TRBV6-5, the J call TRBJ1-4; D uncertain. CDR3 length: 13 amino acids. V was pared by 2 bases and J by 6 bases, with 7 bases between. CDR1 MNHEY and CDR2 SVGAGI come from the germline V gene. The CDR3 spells CASSYMADEKLFF. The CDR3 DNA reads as TGTGCCAGCAGTTACATGGCGGATGAAAAACTGTTTTTT.

As DNA, the CDR3 is TGTGCCAGCTCTATGGGAGCTGAAGCTTTCTTT. Amino acids: CASSMGAEAFF. The chain joins TRBV6-5 to TRBJ1-1, with D unresolved. From germline, CDR1 is MNHEY and CDR2 SVGAGI. The CDR3 is 11 residues long. V lost 8 bases to trimming and J lost 6 bases, with 10 bases between them.

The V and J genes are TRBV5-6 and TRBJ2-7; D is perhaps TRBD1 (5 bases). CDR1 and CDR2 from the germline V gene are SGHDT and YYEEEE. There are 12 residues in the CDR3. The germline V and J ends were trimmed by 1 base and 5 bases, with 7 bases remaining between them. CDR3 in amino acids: CASSLIGDEQYF. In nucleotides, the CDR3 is TGTGCCAGCAGCTTGATAGGGGACGAGCAGTACTTC. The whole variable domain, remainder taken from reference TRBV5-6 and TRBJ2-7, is DAGVTQSPTHLIKTRGQQVTLRCSPKSGHDTVSWYQQALGQGPQFIFQYYEEEERQRGNFPDRFSGHQFPNYSSELNVNALLLGDSALYLCASSLIGDEQYFGPGTRLTVT.

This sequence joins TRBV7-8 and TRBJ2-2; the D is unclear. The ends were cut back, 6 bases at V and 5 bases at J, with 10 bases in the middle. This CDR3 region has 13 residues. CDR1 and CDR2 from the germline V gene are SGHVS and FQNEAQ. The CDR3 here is CASRQRYTGELFF. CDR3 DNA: TGTGCCAGCAGGCAACGGTATACCGGGGAGCTGTTTTTT.

The CDR3, as DNA: TGTGCCAGCAGTTGGGCCCAGGGGGCTTACGAGCAGTACTTC. Protein product: CASSWAQGAYEQYF. The chain has TRBV27 and TRBJ2-7; 8 bases map to TRBD1. Germline-derived CDR1 and CDR2 are MNHEY and SMNVEV (reference sequence). The V gene end was trimmed by 4 bases and the J gene end by 4 bases; junction bases not matched to a gene: 6. The CDR3 is made up of 14 amino acids.

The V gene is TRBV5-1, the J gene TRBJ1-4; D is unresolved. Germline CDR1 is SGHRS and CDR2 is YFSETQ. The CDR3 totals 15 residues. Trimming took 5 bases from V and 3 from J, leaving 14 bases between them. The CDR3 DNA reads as TGCGCCAGCAGATTGCTCGGGAGAGCTAATGAAAAACTGTTTTTT. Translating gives CASRLLGRANEKLFF.

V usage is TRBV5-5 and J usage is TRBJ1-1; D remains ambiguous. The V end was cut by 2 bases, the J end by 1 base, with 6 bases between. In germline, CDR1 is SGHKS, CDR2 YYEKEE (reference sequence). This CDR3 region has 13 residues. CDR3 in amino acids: CASSFSQNTEAFF. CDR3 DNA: TGTGCCAGCAGCTTCTCACAGAACACTGAAGCTTTCTTT.

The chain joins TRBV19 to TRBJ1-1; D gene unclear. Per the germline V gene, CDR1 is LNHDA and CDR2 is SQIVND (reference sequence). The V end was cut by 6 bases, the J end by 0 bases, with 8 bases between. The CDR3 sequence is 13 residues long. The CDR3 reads CASRRTVNTEAFF. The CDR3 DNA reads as TGTGCCAGTAGACGGACTGTGAACACTGAAGCTTTCTTT.

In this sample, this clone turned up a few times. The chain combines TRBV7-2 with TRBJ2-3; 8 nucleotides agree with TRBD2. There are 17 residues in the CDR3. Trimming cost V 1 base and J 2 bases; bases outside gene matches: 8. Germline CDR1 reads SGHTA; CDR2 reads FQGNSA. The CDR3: CASSLEAAGGPTDTQYF. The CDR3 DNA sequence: TGTGCCAGCAGCTTAGAGGCGGCGGGAGGTCCCACAGATACGCAGTATTTT.

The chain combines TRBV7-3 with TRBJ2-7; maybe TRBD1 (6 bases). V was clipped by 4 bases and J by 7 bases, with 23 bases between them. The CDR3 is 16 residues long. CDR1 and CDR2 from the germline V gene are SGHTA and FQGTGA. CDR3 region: CASSSSGTRGSGEQYF. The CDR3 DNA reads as TGTGCCAGCAGCTCGTCCGGGACAAGGGGCTCGGGGGAGCAGTACTTC.

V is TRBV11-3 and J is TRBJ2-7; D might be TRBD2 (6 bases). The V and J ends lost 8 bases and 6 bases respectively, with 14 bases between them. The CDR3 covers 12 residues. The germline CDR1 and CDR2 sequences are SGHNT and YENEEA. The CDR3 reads CASPLEGAEQYF. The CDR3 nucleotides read TGTGCCAGCCCGTTGGAGGGCGCCGAGCAGTACTTC.

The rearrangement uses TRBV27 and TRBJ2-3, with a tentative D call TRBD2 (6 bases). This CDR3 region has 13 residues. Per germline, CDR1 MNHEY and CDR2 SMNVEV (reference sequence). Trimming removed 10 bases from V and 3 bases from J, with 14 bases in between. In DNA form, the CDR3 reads TGTGCCACCCGGGGGAGGAGGACAGATACGCAGTATTTT. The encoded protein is CATRGRRTDTQYF.

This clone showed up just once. In nucleotides, the CDR3 is TGTGCCAGCAGCTTATCAACAGGGGGCACTGAAGCTTTCTTT. It is translated as CASSLSTGGTEAFF. The rearrangement links TRBV7-9 to TRBJ1-1, with 8 nucleotides matching TRBD1. CDR1 is SEHNR, CDR2 FQNEAQ, per germline (reference sequence). The length of the CDR3 is 14 residues. The junction had 3 bases not matched to a gene; V was cut back by 2 bases and J by 4 bases.

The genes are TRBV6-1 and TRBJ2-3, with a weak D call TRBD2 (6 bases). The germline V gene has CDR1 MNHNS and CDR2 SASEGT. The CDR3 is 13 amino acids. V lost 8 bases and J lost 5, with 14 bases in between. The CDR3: CASFWGGGDTQYF. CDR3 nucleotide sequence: TGTGCCAGCTTCTGGGGAGGAGGAGATACGCAGTATTTT.

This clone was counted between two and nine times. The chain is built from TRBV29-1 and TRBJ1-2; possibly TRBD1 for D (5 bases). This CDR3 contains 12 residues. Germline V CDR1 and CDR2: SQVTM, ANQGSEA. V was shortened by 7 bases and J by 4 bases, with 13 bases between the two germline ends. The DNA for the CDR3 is TGCAGCGGGAGTGACAGTTCCTATGGCTACACCTTC. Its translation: CSGSDSSYGYTF. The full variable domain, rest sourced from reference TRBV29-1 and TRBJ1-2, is SAVISQKPSRDICQRGTSLTIQCQVDSQVTMMFWYRQQPGQSLTLIATANQGSEATYESGFVIDKFPISRPNLTFSTLTVSNMSPEDSSIYLCSGSDSSYGYTFGSGTRLTVV.